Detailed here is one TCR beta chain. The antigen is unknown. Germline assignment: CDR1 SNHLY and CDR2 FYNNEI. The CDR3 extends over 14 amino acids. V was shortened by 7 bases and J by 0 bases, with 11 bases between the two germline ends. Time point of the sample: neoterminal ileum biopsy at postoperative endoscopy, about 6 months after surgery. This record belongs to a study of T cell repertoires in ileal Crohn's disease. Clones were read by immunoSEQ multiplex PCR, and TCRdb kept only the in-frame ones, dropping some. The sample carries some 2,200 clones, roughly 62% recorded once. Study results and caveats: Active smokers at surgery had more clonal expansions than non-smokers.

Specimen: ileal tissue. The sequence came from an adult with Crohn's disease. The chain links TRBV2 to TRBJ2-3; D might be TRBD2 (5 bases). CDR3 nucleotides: TGTGCCAGCAAGAGGGAGTTGAGCACAGATACGCAGTATTTT. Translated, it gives CASKRELSTDTQYF.